The next 15 T cell receptor beta chains were all read from a single sample in a study of tumor and adjacent non-tumor tissue in lung cancer. The library came from three nested PCR rounds adapted from ARM-PCR protocols. TCRdb recomputed calls from the multiplex PCR reads with MiXCR, one row per CDR3 protein. Of roughly 150,000 distinct CDR3 sequences in the sample, approximately 72% were seen once. The template was RNA from unsorted bulk tissue. The sequencing sample was made of lung tumor tissue. These receptors were obtained from a man in his 60s with small cell lung cancer.

This clonotype was detected only a few times. The J gene is TRBJ2-6, the V gene TRBV5-5; D possibly corresponds to TRBD2 (5 bases). This CDR3 is 17 amino acids long. Trimming stripped 4 bases from V and 0 bases from J, with 14 bases between. Per the germline V gene, CDR1 is SGHKS and CDR2 is YYEKEE (reference sequence). The CDR3 protein is CASSRALAGSGANVLTF. The DNA for the CDR3 is TGTGCCAGCAGCCGGGCCCTTGCGGGCTCTGGGGCCAACGTCCTGACTTTC.

The genes are TRBV11-2 and TRBJ2-1; unclear D gene. V was cut by 4 bases and J by 5 bases, with 12 bases left in between. The CDR3 spans 14 residues. Germline V CDR1 and CDR2: SGHAT, FQNNGV. Here the CDR3 reads CASSSRWDNNEQFF. CDR3 nucleotide sequence: TGTGCCAGCAGCTCGCGGTGGGATAACAATGAGCAGTTCTTC.

On this clonotype itself: A much larger clone differs by one base, so this may be a read error. The chain carries TRBV6-1 and TRBJ1-4; D may be TRBD1 (5 bases). The CDR3 loop spans 13 amino acids. The germline V gene encodes CDR1 MNHNS and CDR2 SASEGT. CDR3 amino acids: CVSSEAGEGKLFF. CDR3 DNA sequence: TGTGTCAGCAGTGAAGCGGGGGAGGGAAAACTGTTTTTT.

The chain has TRBV10-3 and TRBJ2-7, with TRBD2 identical over 7 bases. The CDR3 has 15 amino acids. With V trimmed by 2 bases and J by 5 bases, 9 bases remained unmatched. CDR1 and CDR2 (germline): ENHRY, SYGVKD. The CDR3 sequence: CAISESGGGSHEQYV. Here the CDR3 DNA reads TGTGCCATCAGTGAGAGTGGCGGGGGTTCCCACGAGCAGTACGTC.

This clonotype was observed a handful of times. A clone one base away is much larger, so this may be a read error. The chain's CDR3 is CSAIGITRGEWDYAF. The DNA of the CDR3 is TGCAGTGCAATCGGGATTACAAGGGGCGAATGGGACTACGCCTTC. The chain carries TRBV20-1 and TRBJ1-2; a possible D gene is TRBD1 (5 bases). CDR3 length equals 15 residues. Germline V gene sequence: CDR1 DFQATT, CDR2 SNEGSKA (reference sequence).

This clonotype was seen repeatedly, ten times or more. The chain joins TRBV11-2 to TRBJ1-2, with a weak D call TRBD1 (6 bases). The ends were cut back, 3 bases at V and 8 bases at J, with 16 bases in the middle. The CDR3 consists of 14 residues. Per germline, CDR1 SGHAT and CDR2 FQNNGV. The CDR3 DNA reads TGTGCCAGCAGCTTGAGAACAGGGATTGACGGCTACACCTTC. Translated, it gives CASSLRTGIDGYTF.

This clonotype was observed at least ten times. The chain employs TRBV6-5 and TRBJ2-7; TRBD2 matches at 9 bases. This CDR3 spans 15 amino acids. Germline CDR1 is MNHEY and CDR2 is SVGAGI. Trimming at V came to 6 bases and at J to 1 base, leaving 7 bases not matched to a gene. This CDR3 reads CASRSTSGVSYEQYF. The CDR3 nucleotides read TGTGCCAGCAGATCGACTAGCGGAGTATCCTACGAGCAGTACTTC.

With respect to this clonotype: The CDR3 does not end in the conserved phenylalanine or tryptophan, so this is likely a read error. This sequence joins TRBV11-3 and TRBJ2-1; 11 bases fit TRBD2. The germline V gene encodes CDR1 SGHNT and CDR2 YENEEA. The CDR3 covers 16 residues. After removal of 2 bases from V and 9 bases from J, the junction contained 9 bases not matched to a gene. The DNA for the CDR3 is TGTGCCAGCAGCTTAAAGCGATACCTAGCGGGAGGTGAGCAGTTCTTA. It codes for CASSLKRYLAGGEQFL.

The chain joins TRBV7-8 to TRBJ2-4; D gene uncertain. Per germline, CDR1 SGHVS and CDR2 FQNEAQ. V lost 2 bases, J lost 0 bases, and 14 bases lay in between. CDR3 length equals 17 residues. The CDR3 region has the DNA TGTGCCAGCAGCTTACGGTCTTCTCAATTAGCCAAAAACATTCAGTACTTC. This sequence encodes CASSLRSSQLAKNIQYF.

This chain joins TRBV7-2 and TRBJ1-6; tentative D call: TRBD1 (6 bases). With 3 bases removed from V and 12 bases from J, the gap between germline ends came to 18 bases. Germline assignment: CDR1 SGHTA and CDR2 FQGNSA. CDR3 size: 15 residues. The CDR3 nucleotides are TGTGCCAGCAGCTTTGGGCAAGGGCAGGGGCGACCCCTCCACTTT. Amino acid sequence: CASSFGQGQGRPLHF.

The rearrangement uses TRBV6-6 and TRBJ2-1; TRBD1 matches 11 bases. The V segment lost 2 bases and the J segment 13 bases; nucleotides outside the gene matches: 13. Germline CDR1 and CDR2: MNHNY and SVGAGI (reference sequence). This CDR3 is 16 amino acids long. In DNA, the CDR3 is TGTGCCAGCAGTTACGCCGGGACAGGGGGACGAGAGACCCAGTTCTTC. Its protein is CASSYAGTGGRETQFF.

V and J are TRBV4-1 and TRBJ2-2, with 10 bases matching TRBD1. The CDR3 is 15 residues long. CDR1 is MGHRA, CDR2 YSYEKL, per germline. The CDR3 loop is CVNSRTGGNTGELFF. CDR3 DNA sequence: TGCGTCAACAGCCGGACAGGGGGAAACACCGGGGAGCTGTTTTTT.

The chain joins TRBV20-1 to TRBJ2-3, with TRBD2 matching over 7 bases. Germline CDR1 DFQATT, CDR2 SNEGSKA (reference sequence). The CDR3 spans 15 residues. V lost 3 bases and J lost 6; bases outside the gene matches: 12. The CDR3 DNA reads TGCAGTGCTAGCACCCATAAGGGCGGGAGCGATACGCAGTATTTT. It codes for CSASTHKGGSDTQYF.

In the case of this clonotype: This clone may be a read error of a much larger clone one base away. The V gene is TRBV24-1, the J gene TRBJ2-7; no firm D call. Germline lookup yields CDR1 KGHDR and CDR2 SFDVKD. This CDR3 region has 13 residues. CDR3 DNA sequence: TGTGGCACCAGTGATTCATGGGACTACGAGCAGTACTTC. Amino acids: CGTSDSWDYEQYF.

This clonotype was recorded many times. CDR3 sequence (DNA): TGTGCCAGCAGTTACTCGGGCGGGAGGGCCTACGAGCAGTACTTC. Translation: CASSYSGGRAYEQYF. This chain uses TRBV6-5 with TRBJ2-7; TRBD2 agrees at 9 bases. V gave up 0 bases and J gave up 2 bases; unmatched junction bases: 2. In germline, CDR1 is MNHEY, CDR2 SVGAGI. The CDR3 has 15 residues.